The clone carrying this T cell receptor beta chain showed up many times. Its antigen is unidentified. The study profiled TCR beta VDJ and CDR3 using genomic DNA as template. TCRdb fed the reads into MiXCR, producing one record per CDR3 protein. The data hold some 120,000 distinct CDR3 sequences, with around 48% observed a single time. With V trimmed by 4 bases and J by 2 bases, 3 bases remained unmatched. Germline V gene lookup returns CDR1 SGHRS and CDR2 YFSETQ. The CDR3 length is 14 residues. This entry is derived from a study of CD8+CD57+ T cells in acquired aplastic anemia. The overall study: Sorted CD4+ and CD8+ cells yielded DNA averaging around 3.5 ug.

Study outcomes and limitations: Patients and controls shared under 30 CD8+ CDR3 sequences, highly expressed in patients. CD8+ Simpson's diversity did not differ significantly between patients and controls.

The sequencing sample was made of sorted CD4+, CD8+, or CD8+CD57+ T cells (not recorded which) from PBMCs. This rearrangement joins TRBV5-1 to TRBJ2-7, with TRBD1 identical over 10 bases. This receptor was identified in a human donor in good health, serving as a control. The CDR3 DNA is TGCGCCAGCAGCCCCGGGACAGGGGCCTACGAGCAGTACTTC. Amino acids: CASSPGTGAYEQYF.